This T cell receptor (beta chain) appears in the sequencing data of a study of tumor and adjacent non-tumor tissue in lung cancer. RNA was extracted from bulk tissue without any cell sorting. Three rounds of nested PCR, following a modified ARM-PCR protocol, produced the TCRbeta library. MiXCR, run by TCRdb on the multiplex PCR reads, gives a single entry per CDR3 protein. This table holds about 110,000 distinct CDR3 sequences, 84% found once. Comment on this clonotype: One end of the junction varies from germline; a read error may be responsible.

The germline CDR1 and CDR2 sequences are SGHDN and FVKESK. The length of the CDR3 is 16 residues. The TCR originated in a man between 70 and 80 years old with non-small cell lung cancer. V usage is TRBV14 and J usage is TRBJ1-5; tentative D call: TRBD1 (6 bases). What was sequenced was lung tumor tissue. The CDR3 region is CASSPGGSGEGQPQHF. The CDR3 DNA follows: TGTGCCAGCAGCCCCGGGGGTAGCGGGGAAGGACAGCCTCAGCATTTT.